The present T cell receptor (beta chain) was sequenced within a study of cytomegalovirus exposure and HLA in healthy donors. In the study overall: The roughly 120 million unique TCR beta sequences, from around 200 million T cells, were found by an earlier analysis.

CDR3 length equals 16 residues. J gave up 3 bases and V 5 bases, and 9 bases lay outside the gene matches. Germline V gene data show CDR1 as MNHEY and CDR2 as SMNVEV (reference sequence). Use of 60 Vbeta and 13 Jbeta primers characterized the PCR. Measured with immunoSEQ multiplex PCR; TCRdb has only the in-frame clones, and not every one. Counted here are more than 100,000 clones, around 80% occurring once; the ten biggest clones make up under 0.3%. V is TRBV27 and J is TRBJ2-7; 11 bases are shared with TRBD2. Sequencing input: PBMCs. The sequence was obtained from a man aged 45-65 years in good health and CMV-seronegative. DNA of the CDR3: TGTGCCAGCAGTCGACCGACTAGCGGGGAAATCTACGAGCAGTACTTC. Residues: CASSRPTSGEIYEQYF.